The clone carrying this TCR beta chain turned up a few times. Antigen unknown. The data originate from a study of T cells after yellow fever vaccination. Whole-study findings and limits: Post-booster reappearance was seen for most primary-vaccination clones (just over 95% CD4, about 88% CD8).

5'RACE template switching produced TCR cDNA carrying a universal primer site and UMIs. Using its own MiXCR run on the 5' RACE reads, TCRdb lists one record per CDR3 protein. The sample holds hundreds of thousands of distinct CDR3 sequences, 13% seen once. The CDR3 length is 14 residues. CDR1 DFQATT and CDR2 SNEGSKA come from the germline V gene (reference sequence). V lost 6 bases and J lost 1; bases outside the gene matches: 7. This receptor was taken from a man aged 25 to 45 who received the YFV17D yellow fever vaccine. The starting material was PBMCs, obtained on the day of the yellow fever booster vaccination. This rearrangement joins TRBV20-1 to TRBJ1-1; TRBD1 matches 8 bases. CDR3 bases: TGCAGTGCCCGTCCCGGGACAGGGAACACTGAAGCTTTCTTT. It encodes CSARPGTGNTEAFF.